This note documents a single T cell receptor (beta chain) sequence. Its matching antigen is unknown. This sample was taken from a study of T cells expressing NK-cell markers. Whole-study results and caveats: Five or six of the donors carried dominant NKG2C+ clonotypes that took up about 1.0-7.5% of their CD8+ T cells. Expanded NKG2C+ T cell clones had unclear HCMV specificity.

TCRdb derives one entry per CDR3 protein from the 5' RACE reads, leaving out DNA. This sample's table has a few hundred thousand distinct CDR3 sequences. Germline V lookup: CDR1 DFQATT, CDR2 SNEGSKA (reference sequence). The CDR3 sequence is 17 residues long. The origin of this receptor is a woman in her fifties or sixties in good health. This chain connects TRBV20-1 to TRBJ2-4; TCRdb reports TRBD2, a call that lacks DNA to check it against. Material: blood T cells: a sorted CD56 or NKG2C T cell subset, CD4+ or CD8+ T cells, or bulk PBMC T cells (not recorded which). CDR3: CSARDPVGGLAKNIQYF.